A selection of T cell receptor beta chains follows, all from one sample in a study of blood T cell repertoires in COVID-19. Using immunoSEQ multiplex PCR, the repertoire was profiled, and TCRdb retains in-frame clones only, with some absent. The repertoire holds about 49,000 clones, with 87% as singletons. Input material: peripheral blood. These receptors came from a woman over 75 with COVID-19, enrolled during active disease. CDR3s include the opening cysteine and the closing phenylalanine or tryptophan. Fields, in order: J gene, D gene, V gene, clone size, CDR3 DNA, CDR3 protein. D genes are given only for firm matches. Size is stated as once, few, many, or a class for an expanded clone.

j_gene: TRBJ1-2; d_gene: TRBD1; v_gene: TRBV2; abundance: once; CDR3nt: TGTGCCAGCAGAGATCCTGGGACAGGGGCTTATGGCTACACCTTC; CDR3aa: CASRDPGTGAYGYTF
j_gene: TRBJ2-7; d_gene: NA; v_gene: TRBV7-9; abundance: few; CDR3nt: TGTGCCAGCAGCTTCCCGACAGAGCAAACCTACGAGCAGTACTTC; CDR3aa: CASSFPTEQTYEQYF
j_gene: TRBJ2-3; d_gene: TRBD2; v_gene: TRBV5-1; abundance: once; CDR3nt: TGCGCCAGCAGCTTTGGACTAGCGGGAGGAAAGACAGATACGCAGTATTTT; CDR3aa: CASSFGLAGGKTDTQYF